One sample yielded the 20 T cell receptor beta chains listed below, sequenced in a study of cytomegalovirus exposure and HLA in healthy donors. Primers for the PCR totalled 60 Vbeta and 13 Jbeta. Some clones are missing from TCRdb's copy, which holds only in-frame ones; the method was immunoSEQ multiplex PCR. The sample lists under 45,000 clones; less than 85% were seen once. The sequenced sample was PBMCs. The receptors were sampled from a male donor in good health and CMV-seronegative.

The rearrangement links TRBV7-9 to TRBJ2-3; D not resolved. CDR1 is SEHNR and CDR2 is FQNEAQ in the germline V gene (reference sequence). CDR3 length: 15 residues. The germline V and J ends were trimmed by 3 bases and 1 base, with 11 bases remaining between them. CDR3 residues: CASSFSPQGTDTQYF. For the CDR3, the DNA is TGTGCCAGCAGCTTTTCCCCCCAGGGCACAGATACGCAGTATTTT.

The chain carries TRBV6-5 and TRBJ1-1; possibly TRBD1 for D (6 bases). Germline V gene data show CDR1 as MNHEY and CDR2 as SVGAGI. The CDR3 extends over 15 amino acids. V was pared by 7 bases and J by 3 bases, with 18 bases between. Here the CDR3 reads CASTDSQGAYTEAFF. CDR3 DNA: TGTGCCAGCACCGATTCACAGGGTGCGTACACTGAAGCTTTCTTT.

This clone was counted only a few times. V usage is TRBV7-4 and J usage is TRBJ1-5; maybe TRBD1 (6 bases). The CDR3 spans 13 residues. The germline gives CDR1 SGHVT, CDR2 SQSDAQ. V was pared by 4 bases and J by 5 bases, with 9 bases between. The CDR3 bases are TGTGCCAGCAGCTACAGGGTCCATCAGCCCCAGCATTTT. It is translated as CASSYRVHQPQHF. The entire variable domain, with the rest obtained from reference TRBV7-4 and TRBJ1-5, is as follows: GAGVSQSPRYKVAKRGRDVALRCDSISGHVTLYWYRQTLGQGSEVLTYSQSDAQRDKSGRPSGRFSAERPERSVSTLKIQRTEQGDSAVYLCASSYRVHQPQHFGDGTRLSIL.

The chain links TRBV6-6 to TRBJ1-6; D is unresolved. The V gene lost 2 bases and the J gene lost 8 bases, with 16 bases spanning the gap. The CDR3 runs 16 residues. In germline, CDR1 is MNHNY, CDR2 SVGAGI (reference sequence). The CDR3 reads CASSYPQARWDSPLHF. For the CDR3, the DNA is TGTGCCAGCAGTTACCCGCAGGCCCGCTGGGATTCACCCCTCCACTTT.

The chain links TRBV19 to TRBJ1-1, with D possibly being TRBD1 (6 bases). The CDR3 runs to 13 residues. V lost 2 bases, J lost 6 bases, and 10 bases lay in between. The germline CDR1 and CDR2 sequences are LNHDA and SQIVND (reference sequence). The DNA for the CDR3 is TGTGCCAGTAGTATAAACAGGGAAGCTGAAGCTTTCTTT. Translated: CASSINREAEAFF. Full variable domain (rest looked up from reference TRBV19 and TRBJ1-1): DGGITQSPKYLFRKEGQNVTLSCEQNLNHDAMYWYRQDPGQGLRLIYYSQIVNDFQKGDIAEGYSVSREKKESFPLTVTSAQKNPTAFYLCASSINREAEAFFGQGTRLTVV.

The V call is TRBV28, the J call TRBJ2-7, with a tentative D call TRBD1 (6 bases). The V gene lost 2 bases and the J gene lost 4 bases, with 12 bases spanning the gap. Per germline, CDR1 MDHEN and CDR2 SYDVKM. The CDR3 spans 14 residues. The CDR3 nucleotides are TGTGCCAGCAGTTTAGGGGGCCAGGGGTACGAGCAGTACTTC. Translation: CASSLGGQGYEQYF.

Only a few counts were recorded for this clone. CDR3 loop: CASSLSVRLAGYDTQYF. In DNA form, the CDR3 reads TGTGCCAGCAGCTTATCGGTGCGACTAGCGGGGTACGATACGCAGTATTTT. The chain has TRBV5-4 and TRBJ2-3; 11 nucleotides align to TRBD2. This CDR3 is built from 17 residues. The germline CDR1 and CDR2 sequences are SGHNT and YYREEE (reference sequence). Unmatched junction bases numbered 11, after V lost 2 bases and J lost 6 bases.

The chain recombines TRBV2 with TRBJ1-6; D is possibly TRBD1 (6 bases). Germline CDR1 reads SNHLY; CDR2 reads FYNNEI. Trimming shortened V by 11 bases and J by 2 bases, and 16 bases separated the two germline ends. The CDR3 covers 15 residues. The CDR3 reads CACNRDGTYNSPLHF. DNA of the CDR3: TGTGCCTGTAACAGGGATGGTACCTATAATTCACCCCTCCACTTT. Combining the CDR3 with reference TRBV2 and TRBJ1-6 gives the whole variable domain EPEVTQTPSHQVTQMGQEVILRCVPISNHLYFYWYRQILGQKVEFLVSFYNNEISEKSEIFDDQFSVERPDGSNFTLKIRSTKLEDSAMYFCACNRDGTYNSPLHFGNGTRLTVT.

This chain links TRBV9 with TRBJ1-3; a possible D gene is TRBD1 (6 bases). Deletions cut 3 bases from V and 2 bases from J, with 9 bases between. The CDR3 spans 14 residues. In germline, CDR1 is SGDLS, CDR2 YYNGEE. CDR3 bases: TGTGCCAGCAGCGGGGGGGGCGCTGGAAACACCATATATTTT. The encoded protein is CASSGGGAGNTIYF. Full variable domain (rest looked up from reference TRBV9 and TRBJ1-3): DSGVTQTPKHLITATGQRVTLRCSPRSGDLSVYWYQQSLDQGLQFLIQYYNGEERAKGNILERFSAQQFPDLHSELNLSSLELGDSALYFCASSGGGAGNTIYFGEGSWLTVV.

This clone has more than one count but fewer than ten. The chain couples TRBV30 to TRBJ1-1; TRBD1 aligns across 7 bases. Trimming removed 5 bases from V and 5 bases from J; junction bases left unmatched: 8. The CDR3 is made up of 13 amino acids. Germline CDR1 reads GTSNPN; CDR2 reads SVGIG (reference sequence). CDR3 amino acids: CAWQTGRLTEAFF. The CDR3 DNA reads TGTGCCTGGCAGACAGGGAGGTTGACTGAAGCTTTCTTT.

The chain employs TRBV6-5 and TRBJ1-2; D is perhaps TRBD1 (6 bases). CDR1 and CDR2 (germline): MNHEY, SVGAGI. The V and J ends lost 2 bases and 8 bases respectively, with 12 bases between them. This CDR3 region has 13 residues. The CDR3 DNA sequence: TGTGCCAGCAGTTACAACAGGGTTGTAGGCTACACCTTC. This codes for CASSYNRVVGYTF.

This clone occurred a few times. The genes are TRBV5-8 and TRBJ1-4; D is ambiguous. Per germline, CDR1 SGHTS and CDR2 YDEGEE. V dropped 4 bases and J dropped 5 bases, with 12 bases sitting between them. This CDR3 is built from 14 residues. CDR3 nucleotide sequence: TGTGCCAGCAGCCAGAAAATGGGCAATGAAAAACTGTTTTTT. Protein product: CASSQKMGNEKLFF.

The chain couples TRBV6-4 to TRBJ2-1, with D perhaps TRBD2 (6 bases). There are 16 residues in the CDR3. Trimming removed 3 bases from V and 4 bases from J, with 16 bases in between. Germline values: CDR1 MRHNA, CDR2 SNTAGT. The CDR3 loop reads CASSEGGSGYYNEQFF. Written as DNA, the CDR3 is TGTGCCAGCAGTGAGGGAGGTAGCGGATATTACAATGAGCAGTTCTTC.

The chain uses TRBV7-8 and TRBJ2-7; 11 bases match TRBD1. The junction had 1 base not matched to a gene; V was cut back by 3 bases and J by 6 bases. Germline CDR1 is SGHVS and CDR2 is FQNEAQ. This CDR3 region has 13 residues. CDR3 sequence reads: CASSFGTGGEQYF. The CDR3 nucleotides are TGTGCCAGCAGCTTTGGGACAGGGGGCGAGCAGTACTTC.

The CDR3 reads CAAREGPYNEQFF. The CDR3 nucleotides read TGTGCTGCGCGGGAGGGTCCTTACAATGAGCAGTTCTTC. The gene calls are TRBV6-5 and TRBJ2-1, with 9 bases lining up with TRBD2. The CDR3 is made up of 13 amino acids. Germline loops: CDR1 MNHEY, CDR2 SVGAGI.

This clone showed up just a few times. The gene calls are TRBV7-9 and TRBJ1-3; D gene uncertain. The V gene's germline CDR1 is SEHNR and CDR2 FQNEAQ (reference sequence). V dropped 1 base and J dropped 0 bases, with 13 bases sitting between them. This CDR3 spans 17 amino acids. CDR3 nucleotide sequence: TGTGCCAGCAGCTTAGTCGGCGGCGGAATCTCTGGAAACACCATATATTTT. It yields the protein CASSLVGGGISGNTIYF.

V usage is TRBV5-1 and J usage is TRBJ2-2; D possibly corresponds to TRBD2 (6 bases). Per germline, CDR1 SGHRS and CDR2 YFSETQ. The CDR3 is 14 amino acids. Trimming took off 5 bases at V and 2 bases at J, with 10 bases between the two ends. The CDR3 loop is CASSPGVNTGELFF. The DNA of the CDR3 is TGCGCCAGCAGTCCGGGGGTTAACACCGGGGAGCTGTTTTTT.

This clone was observed once. J is TRBJ2-1 and V is TRBV7-8; a weak D match, TRBD2 (5 bases). Germline CDR1 is SGHVS and CDR2 is FQNEAQ. V was trimmed by 7 bases and J by 1 base, leaving 17 bases between them. CDR3 length: 16 residues. The CDR3 sequence: CASTIDGPGSYNEQFF. In nucleotides, the CDR3 is TGTGCCAGCACCATAGATGGTCCGGGATCCTACAATGAGCAGTTCTTC. Full variable domain (missing parts from reference TRBV7-8 and TRBJ2-1): GAGVSQSPRYKVAKRGQDVALRCDPISGHVSLFWYQQALGQGPEFLTYFQNEAQLDKSGLPSDRFFAERPEGSVSTLKIQRTQQEDSAVYLCASTIDGPGSYNEQFFGPGTRLTVL.

This clone was counted only a few times. This chain links TRBV28 with TRBJ2-7; 9 positions agree with TRBD2. This CDR3 has 13 residues. The ends lost 2 bases at V and 6 bases at J; junction bases unmatched: 2. The germline V gene encodes CDR1 MDHEN and CDR2 SYDVKM. The CDR3 DNA follows: TGTGCCAGCAGTTTAGCGGGAGGGCCCGAGCAGTACTTC. It codes for CASSLAGGPEQYF.

The gene calls are TRBV11-3 and TRBJ2-2, with 7 bases aligning to TRBD1. The ends lost 4 bases at V and 6 bases at J; junction bases unmatched: 5. Germline V lookup: CDR1 SGHNT, CDR2 YENEEA. The CDR3 covers 14 residues. In DNA, the CDR3 is TGTGCCAGCAGCTGGGGACAGTGGTCCGGGGAGCTGTTTTTT. Translating it yields CASSWGQWSGELFF.